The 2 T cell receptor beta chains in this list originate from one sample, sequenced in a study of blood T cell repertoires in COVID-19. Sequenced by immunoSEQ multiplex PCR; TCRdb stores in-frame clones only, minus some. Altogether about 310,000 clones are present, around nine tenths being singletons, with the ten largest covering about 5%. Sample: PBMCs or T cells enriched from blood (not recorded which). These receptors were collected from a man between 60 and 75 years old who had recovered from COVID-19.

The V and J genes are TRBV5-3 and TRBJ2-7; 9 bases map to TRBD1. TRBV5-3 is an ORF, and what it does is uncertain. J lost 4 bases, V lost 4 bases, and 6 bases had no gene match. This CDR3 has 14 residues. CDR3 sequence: CARSTWDREYEQYF. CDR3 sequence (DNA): TGTGCCAGAAGCACCTGGGACAGGGAGTACGAGCAGTACTTC.

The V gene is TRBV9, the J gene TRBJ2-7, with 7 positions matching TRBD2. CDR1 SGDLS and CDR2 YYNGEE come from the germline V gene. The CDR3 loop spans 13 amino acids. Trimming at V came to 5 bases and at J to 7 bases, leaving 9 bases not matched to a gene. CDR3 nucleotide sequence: TGTGCCAGCAGGGATGGCTGGCGGGGGGAGCAGTACTTC. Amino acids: CASRDGWRGEQYF.